A single sample gave rise to the 27 T cell receptor beta chains below, sequenced in a study of T cell clones after liver transplantation. Produced via immunoSEQ multiplex PCR; TCRdb's table is partial and in-frame only. The table lists about 20,000 clones, approximately 94% of them singletons, with around 25% in the top ten. This specimen consisted of CD8+ T cells from blood, obtained approximately 26 months after liver transplant. The receptors come from a human patient who received a liver transplant. The T cells may come from the graft donor.

Comments on this clone: At one boundary the junction diverges from the germline segment, which might be a read error. The CDR3 region has the DNA TGTGCCAGCAACTTGGGCCCAGGGAACTCTGGGGCCAACGTCCTGACTTTC. This translates into CASNLGPGNSGANVLTF. The chain uses TRBV5-6 and TRBJ2-6; perhaps TRBD1 as D (5 bases). Germline lookup yields CDR1 SGHDT and CDR2 YYEEEE. The CDR3 consists of 17 residues.

CDR3 in amino acids: CATSREGVLNTEAFF. As DNA, the CDR3 is TGTGCCACCAGCAGAGAAGGGGTATTGAACACTGAAGCTTTCTTT. This chain connects TRBV15 to TRBJ1-1; TRBD1 might be the D (5 bases). The V gene lost 0 bases and the J gene lost 0 bases, with 8 bases spanning the gap. The CDR3 totals 15 residues. Germline CDR1 and CDR2: LNHNV and YYDKDF (reference sequence).

The V call is TRBV9, the J call TRBJ2-3, with a weak D call TRBD1 (5 bases). Germline V gene sequence: CDR1 SGDLS, CDR2 YYNGEE. V gave up 6 bases and J gave up 0 bases, with 5 bases separating them. The CDR3 totals 12 residues. CDR3 coding DNA: TGTGCCAGCAAGGGGAGCACAGATACGCAGTATTTT. Translated: CASKGSTDTQYF.

This clone was found once. The chain is built from TRBV5-4 and TRBJ1-1, with TRBD1 identical over 7 bases. The CDR3 consists of 14 residues. From germline, CDR1 is SGHNT and CDR2 YYREEE (reference sequence). The V gene end was trimmed by 4 bases and the J gene end by 4 bases; junction bases not matched to a gene: 7. The CDR3 here is CASSDREKGTEAFF. In DNA, the CDR3 is TGTGCCAGCAGCGACAGGGAAAAGGGCACTGAAGCTTTCTTT.

V and J are TRBV27 and TRBJ2-7; unclear D gene. With 8 bases removed from V and 6 bases from J, the gap between germline ends came to 20 bases. CDR1 and CDR2 from the germline V gene are MNHEY and SMNVEV (reference sequence). The CDR3 sequence is 14 residues long. The DNA for the CDR3 is TGTGCCAGCCGAGTTATTCACTCCTCCGTCGAGCAGTACTTC. This gives the protein CASRVIHSSVEQYF.

The gene calls are TRBV27 and TRBJ1-2, with unresolved D. CDR1 MNHEY and CDR2 SMNVEV come from the germline V gene (reference sequence). Trimming left V 1 base short and J 3 bases short, with 12 bases between. This CDR3 has 15 amino acids. This CDR3 reads CASSLFGGFDYGYTF. The CDR3 DNA follows: TGTGCCAGCAGTTTATTTGGCGGGTTTGACTATGGCTACACCTTC.

This sequence joins TRBV10-3 and TRBJ2-2, with 13 bases that match TRBD2. With 9 bases clipped from V and 7 bases from J, the junction kept 5 bases outside the gene matches. CDR3 length: 14 amino acids. Germline-derived CDR1 and CDR2 are ENHRY and SYGVKD. The CDR3 DNA is TGTGCCATTGGGACTAGCGGGACAGGCGGGGAGCTGTTTTTT. This sequence encodes CAIGTSGTGGELFF.

The V gene is TRBV4-1, the J gene TRBJ2-3; 10 positions match TRBD2. After removal of 0 bases from V and 5 bases from J, the junction contained 8 bases not matched to a gene. The CDR3 contains 17 residues. Germline loops: CDR1 MGHRA, CDR2 YSYEKL. In nucleotides, the CDR3 is TGCGCCAGCAGCCAAGAACCCCTAGCGGGAGAGGGAGATACGCAGTATTTT. Translated: CASSQEPLAGEGDTQYF.

This chain joins TRBV21-1 and TRBJ2-7; the table gives TRBD1 as D, unverified against the DNA. TRBV21-1 is a documented pseudogene. The CDR3 is 17 amino acids. CDR3 loop: CASSFLNGRPPAYEQYF. In nucleotides, the CDR3 is TGTGCCAGCAGCTTTCTTAACGGCAGGCCCCCCGCCTACGAGCAGTACTTC.

This CDR3 is CASSSSGTGVDEQFF. The CDR3 bases are TGTGCCAGCAGCTCCTCTGGGACAGGAGTCGATGAGCAGTTCTTC. V is TRBV11-3 and J is TRBJ2-1, with TRBD1 matching over 8 bases. The CDR3 is made up of 15 amino acids. The ends lost 4 bases at V and 8 bases at J; junction bases unmatched: 10. Germline CDR1 is SGHNT and CDR2 is YENEEA.

This chain connects TRBV28 to TRBJ1-1; D uncertain. The CDR3 spans 16 residues. CDR1 is MDHEN, CDR2 SYDVKM, per germline. The germline V and J ends were trimmed by 1 base and 4 bases, with 16 bases remaining between them. The CDR3 bases are TGTGCCAGCAGTTTATTAGGGTTTAGATTTGCCACTGAAGCTTTCTTT. Translated: CASSLLGFRFATEAFF.

The chain uses TRBV27 and TRBJ2-7, with D perhaps matching TRBD2 (6 bases). Trimming removed 5 bases at V and 6 bases at J, with 17 bases between. The germline V gene has CDR1 MNHEY and CDR2 SMNVEV (reference sequence). The CDR3 contains 14 residues. The CDR3 loop reads CASSLRGIRSEQYF. The CDR3 DNA reads as TGTGCCAGCAGTCTTCGGGGGATAAGGAGCGAGCAGTACTTC.

The chain joins TRBV4-3 to TRBJ2-1; perhaps D is TRBD1 or TRBD2 (5 bases each). Germline V lookup: CDR1 LGHNA, CDR2 YSLEER. V lost 0 bases and J lost 3, with 15 bases in between. This CDR3 contains 17 residues. The CDR3 nucleotides read TGCGCCAGCAGCCAAGATTACCGGGACGGACACTACAATGAGCAGTTCTTC. As protein: CASSQDYRDGHYNEQFF.

This clone was observed once. V and J are TRBV2 and TRBJ2-7; D could derive from TRBD1 or TRBD2 (5 bases each). V gave up 6 bases and J gave up 5 bases, with 29 bases separating them. This CDR3 region has 18 residues. Germline V lookup: CDR1 SNHLY, CDR2 FYNNEI. CDR3 coding DNA: TGTGCCAGCAGATCTACAACGGCCAGGCCTCTCGGGGACGACGAGCAGTACTTC. It yields the protein CASRSTTARPLGDDEQYF.

This chain connects TRBV4-2 to TRBJ1-2; perhaps TRBD1 as D (6 bases). This CDR3 spans 16 amino acids. Germline V lookup: CDR1 LGHNA, CDR2 YNFKEQ. With 0 bases removed from V and 4 bases from J, the gap between germline ends came to 15 bases. CDR3 DNA: TGTGCCAGCAGCCAAGATGTCGGGGTGGGGGCCTATGGCTACACCTTC. This codes for CASSQDVGVGAYGYTF.

The chain recombines TRBV6-1 with TRBJ1-4, with a possible D match to TRBD1 (5 bases). V was pared by 3 bases and J by 7 bases, with 15 bases between. Germline CDR1 MNHNS, CDR2 SASEGT. This CDR3 spans 15 amino acids. CDR3 coding DNA: TGTGCCAGCAGTGACATCAGGGCCATCGGTGAAAAACTGTTTTTT. This codes for CASSDIRAIGEKLFF.

The chain joins TRBV13 to TRBJ2-5, with TRBD1 identical over 7 bases. CDR1 is PRHDT, CDR2 FYEKMQ, per germline (reference sequence). This CDR3 is 16 amino acids long. V gave up 6 bases and J gave up 5 bases; unmatched junction bases: 15. In DNA form, the CDR3 reads TGTGCCAGCAGAAATTCAGGGGGTCAGTTTGGGGAGACCCAGTACTTC. Amino acid sequence: CASRNSGGQFGETQYF.

The chain is built from TRBV12-5 and TRBJ2-3, with 9 nucleotides matching TRBD1. The CDR3 loop spans 16 amino acids. Losses at the gene ends were 6 bases for V and 1 base for J; bases not matched to a gene: 8. Germline-derived CDR1 and CDR2 are LGHNT and FRNRAP. CDR3 coding DNA: TGTGCTAGTGGACTCCTCCGGGACAGGGGCACAGATACGCAGTATTTT. Translating it yields CASGLLRDRGTDTQYF.

This chain connects TRBV28 to TRBJ2-5, with D perhaps TRBD2 (6 bases). The CDR3 consists of 13 residues. The ends were cut back, 3 bases at V and 6 bases at J, with 11 bases in the middle. Per the germline V gene, CDR1 is MDHEN and CDR2 is SYDVKM. CDR3 DNA: TGTGCCAGCAGTTTGGAGGGTCCTAAGACCCAGTACTTC. Residues: CASSLEGPKTQYF.

This clone was detected once. V usage is TRBV30 and J usage is TRBJ1-1; D is undetermined. The germline gives CDR1 GTSNPN, CDR2 SVGIG (reference sequence). Deletions cut 0 bases from V and 6 bases from J, with 5 bases between. The CDR3 runs to 11 residues. The CDR3 loop is CAWSVLSEAFF. Written as DNA, the CDR3 is TGTGCCTGGAGTGTACTCTCTGAAGCTTTCTTT.

The chain recombines TRBV19 with TRBJ1-1; no definite D call. CDR3 length: 12 amino acids. In germline, CDR1 is LNHDA, CDR2 SQIVND (reference sequence). V gave up 0 bases and J gave up 7 bases, with 6 bases separating them. The CDR3 spells CASSIDGSEAFF. In DNA, the CDR3 is TGTGCCAGTAGTATAGATGGCAGTGAAGCTTTCTTT.

The chain carries TRBV21-1 and TRBJ1-1. TRBV21-1 represents a pseudogene. The CDR3 sequence is 13 residues long. CDR3 DNA: TGTGCCAGCAGCACTCATTGGAACACTGAAGCTTTCTTT. Translating it yields CASSTHWNTEAFF.

The chain uses TRBV6-1 and TRBJ1-4; weak D call: TRBD1 (6 bases). The V and J ends lost 6 bases and 5 bases respectively, with 13 bases between them. The V gene's germline CDR1 is MNHNS and CDR2 SASEGT. CDR3 length: 14 amino acids. CDR3 nucleotides: TGTGCCAGCAGAAACCCCGACAGGAATGAAAAACTGTTTTTT. This sequence encodes CASRNPDRNEKLFF.

For the CDR3, the DNA is TGTGCCAGCAGCACCCGGACTAGTACTACAGATACGCAGTATTTT. Its protein product is CASSTRTSTTDTQYF. V and J are TRBV11-3 and TRBJ2-3, with 7 bases that match TRBD2. Trimming cost V 5 bases and J 3 bases; bases outside gene matches: 8. Per germline, CDR1 SGHNT and CDR2 YENEEA. CDR3 length: 15 residues.

The chain employs TRBV25-1 and TRBJ1-1; D remains unclear. The CDR3 has 13 amino acids. Germline V gene lookup returns CDR1 MGHDK and CDR2 SYGVNS. V lost 8 bases and J lost 3, with 13 bases in between. The DNA of the CDR3 is TGTGCCAGCGGGCCCGCCGGCTACACTGAAGCTTTCTTT. This gives the protein CASGPAGYTEAFF.

The genes are TRBV29-1 and TRBJ2-1; D assignment may be TRBD1 or TRBD2 (6 bases each). CDR1 is SQVTM, CDR2 ANQGSEA, per germline. The length of the CDR3 is 19 residues. Trimming shortened V by 3 bases and J by 0 bases, and 24 bases separated the two germline ends. CDR3 residues: CSVEGARSGVPISYNEQFF. The CDR3, as DNA: TGCAGCGTTGAGGGGGCGCGATCGGGAGTACCTATCTCCTACAATGAGCAGTTCTTC.

V usage is TRBV13 and J usage is TRBJ2-7; D remains unclear. Trimming left V 6 bases short and J 2 bases short, with 8 bases between. CDR1 PRHDT and CDR2 FYEKMQ come from the germline V gene (reference sequence). The CDR3 covers 12 residues. The CDR3 reads CASSPGPYEQYF. DNA of the CDR3: TGTGCCAGCAGTCCTGGTCCCTACGAGCAGTACTTC.